This T cell receptor beta chain was recovered during a study of blood T cell repertoires in COVID-19. Study details: Collection of acute and convalescent COVID-19 samples took place in the United States, Italy and Spain. Sources were T cells, B-cell-depleted T cells, or PBMCs; the material itself was cDNA or gDNA.

Authors' methods: Scientists estimated how many nucleated cells there were by amplifying reference gene primers. TCRdb's table, derived via immunoSEQ multiplex PCR, lists solely in-frame clones and lacks some. That table is the source of V, J and clone size, and D and trimming were worked out from the DNA. There are 100,000 to 150,000 clones in the sample; about 82% occur only once, and roughly 5.4% lies in the top ten. From germline, CDR1 is SGHAT and CDR2 FQNNGV. Trimming cost V 5 bases and J 8 bases; bases outside gene matches: 10. This CDR3 comprises 16 residues. The TCR sequence derives from a human donor in a cohort sampled during active COVID-19. This chain joins TRBV11-2 and TRBJ2-3, with 13 bases lining up with TRBD2. Sequencing was done on a sample of peripheral blood. The CDR3 bases are TGTGCCAGCAGCCCCCAGGGACTAGCGGGATTAGGTACGCAGTATTTT. Translated: CASSPQGLAGLGTQYF.